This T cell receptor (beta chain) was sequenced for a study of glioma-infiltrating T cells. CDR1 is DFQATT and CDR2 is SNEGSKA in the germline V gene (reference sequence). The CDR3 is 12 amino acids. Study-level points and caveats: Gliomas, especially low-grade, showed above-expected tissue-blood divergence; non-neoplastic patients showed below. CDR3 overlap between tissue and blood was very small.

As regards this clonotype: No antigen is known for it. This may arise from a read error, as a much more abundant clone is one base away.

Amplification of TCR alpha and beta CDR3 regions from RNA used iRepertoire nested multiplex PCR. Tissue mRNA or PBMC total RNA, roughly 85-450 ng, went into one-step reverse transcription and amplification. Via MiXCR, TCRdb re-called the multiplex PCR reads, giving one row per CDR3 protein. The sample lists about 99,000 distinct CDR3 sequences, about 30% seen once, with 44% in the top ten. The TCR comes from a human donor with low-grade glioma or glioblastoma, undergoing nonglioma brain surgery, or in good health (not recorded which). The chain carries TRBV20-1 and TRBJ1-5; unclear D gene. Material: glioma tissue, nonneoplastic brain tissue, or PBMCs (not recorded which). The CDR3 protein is CSAQLGNQRQHF. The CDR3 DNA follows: TGCAGTGCCCAACTCGGAAATCAGCGCCAGCATTTT.